The clone carrying this TCR beta chain was seen just once. As yet, its antigen is unknown. This record comes from a study of blood T cells in healthy people across ages. Findings and limits, study-wide: Age showed a roughly linear inverse relationship with TCR beta diversity per million T cells. Reliance upon unsorted PBMCs precluded definitive naive versus antigen-experienced comparison.

A second PCR, run for about 7 to 11 cycles, used a sample-barcoded 5' primer plus a J-beta primer mix. Using its own MiXCR run on the 5' RACE reads, TCRdb lists one record per CDR3 protein. In the table there are 1.8 million or so distinct CDR3 sequences, around 42% of which are singletons. Trimming removed 7 bases from V and 0 bases from J, with 18 bases in between. The length of the CDR3 is 16 residues. Per the germline V gene, CDR1 is SQVTM and CDR2 is ANQGSEA. The sequenced material came from blood. The clonotype originates from a human donor in good health. The V call is TRBV29-1, the J call TRBJ1-4; tentatively, D is TRBD1 (6 bases). CDR3 protein: CSALNRDPPTNEKLFF. Written as DNA, the CDR3 is TGCAGCGCCTTAAACAGGGACCCGCCAACTAATGAAAAACTGTTTTTT.